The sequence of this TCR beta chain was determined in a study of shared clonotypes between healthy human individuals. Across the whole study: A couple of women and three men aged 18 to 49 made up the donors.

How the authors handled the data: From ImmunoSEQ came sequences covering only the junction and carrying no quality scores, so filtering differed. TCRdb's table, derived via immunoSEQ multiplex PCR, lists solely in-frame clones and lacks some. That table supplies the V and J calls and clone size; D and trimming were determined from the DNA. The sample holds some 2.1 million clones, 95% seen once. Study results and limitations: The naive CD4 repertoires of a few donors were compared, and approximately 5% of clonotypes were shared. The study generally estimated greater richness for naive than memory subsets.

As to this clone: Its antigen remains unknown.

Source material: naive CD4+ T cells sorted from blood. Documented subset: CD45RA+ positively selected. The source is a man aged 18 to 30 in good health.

The DNA of the CDR3 is TGTGCCAGCACCCCACTAGCGAGCTCCTACAATGAGCAGTTCTTC. Amino acid sequence: CASTPLASSYNEQFF. The V gene is TRBV9, the J gene TRBJ2-1; 7 bases align to TRBD2. The CDR3 covers 15 residues. Germline V gene lookup returns CDR1 SGDLS and CDR2 YYNGEE. The J segment lost 0 bases and the V segment lost 6 bases, leaving 6 bases of the junction unmatched.